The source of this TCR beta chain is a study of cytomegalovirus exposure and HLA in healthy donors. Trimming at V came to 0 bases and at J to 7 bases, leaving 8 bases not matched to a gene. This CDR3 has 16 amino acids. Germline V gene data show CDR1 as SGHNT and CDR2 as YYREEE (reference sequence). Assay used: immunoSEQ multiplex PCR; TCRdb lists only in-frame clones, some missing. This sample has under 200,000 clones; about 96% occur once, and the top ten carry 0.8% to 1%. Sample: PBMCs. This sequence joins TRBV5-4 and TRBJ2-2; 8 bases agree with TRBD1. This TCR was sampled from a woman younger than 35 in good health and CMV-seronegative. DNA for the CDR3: TGTGCCAGCAGCTTGGTTCCAGGGGGCATGGGCGGGGAGCTGTTTTTT. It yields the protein CASSLVPGGMGGELFF.